Each of the 17 T cell receptor beta chains below was sequenced from the same sample in a study of shared clonotypes between healthy human individuals. Some clones are missing from TCRdb's copy, which holds only in-frame ones; the method was immunoSEQ multiplex PCR. The data contain over 400,000 clones, approximately 84% of them singletons. The source material was PBMCs. These receptor sequences come from a woman aged 40 to 50 in good health. Some clones in this sample may be carry-over from other donors' samples.

The gene calls are TRBV19 and TRBJ1-4; TRBD1 might be the D (6 bases). Trimming removed 7 bases from V and 0 bases from J, with 9 bases in between. CDR3 size: 14 residues. Germline V CDR1 and CDR2: LNHDA, SQIVND (reference sequence). The CDR3 is CASTPGATNEKLFF. In DNA, the CDR3 is TGTGCCAGTACGCCAGGGGCAACTAATGAAAAACTGTTTTTT.

The CDR3 coding sequence is TGTGCCAGCAGCTCCTACCCTGACAGGGCCCCTAACTATGGCTACACCTTC. It specifies CASSSYPDRAPNYGYTF. V is TRBV7-2 and J is TRBJ1-2, with 7 bases identical to TRBD1. Germline lookup yields CDR1 SGHTA and CDR2 FQGNSA. Unmatched junction bases numbered 11, after V lost 4 bases and J lost 0 bases. This CDR3 is built from 17 residues.

The rearrangement uses TRBV19 and TRBJ2-7; 9 bases are a match to TRBD1. This CDR3 has 15 amino acids. With V trimmed by 5 bases and J by 3 bases, 8 bases remained unmatched. Germline assignment: CDR1 LNHDA and CDR2 SQIVND (reference sequence). Here the CDR3 reads CASSEPGQGHYEQYF. In nucleotides, the CDR3 is TGTGCCAGTAGTGAACCGGGACAGGGACACTACGAGCAGTACTTC. Drawing the rest from reference TRBV19 and TRBJ2-7, the complete variable domain is DGGITQSPKYLFRKEGQNVTLSCEQNLNHDAMYWYRQDPGQGLRLIYYSQIVNDFQKGDIAEGYSVSREKKESFPLTVTSAQKNPTAFYLCASSEPGQGHYEQYFGPGTRLTVT.

J is TRBJ1-5 and V is TRBV7-8; D unresolved. Trimming took off 5 bases at V and 0 bases at J, with 8 bases between the two ends. The CDR3 spans 14 residues. Germline lookup yields CDR1 SGHVS and CDR2 FQNEAQ. CDR3 in DNA: TGTGCCAGCAGCCGCCCCTATAGCAATCAGCCCCAGCATTTT. Protein: CASSRPYSNQPQHF.

This sequence joins TRBV4-1 and TRBJ2-5, with 7 positions matching TRBD2. The CDR3 has 13 residues. Trimming took 6 bases from V and 5 from J; bases not matched to a gene: 6. Germline assignment: CDR1 MGHRA and CDR2 YSYEKL. The CDR3 reads CASSNREEETQYF. For the CDR3, the DNA is TGCGCCAGCAGTAACCGGGAGGAGGAGACCCAGTACTTC.

The table lists this clone with a count of one. The chain has TRBV5-1 and TRBJ2-7; 11 positions agree with TRBD1. The V segment lost 7 bases and the J segment 4 bases; nucleotides outside the gene matches: 7. This CDR3 contains 14 residues. Germline V gene lookup returns CDR1 SGHRS and CDR2 YFSETQ. The CDR3 reads CASAGDRGAYEQYF. CDR3 sequence (DNA): TGCGCCAGCGCCGGGGACAGGGGGGCTTACGAGCAGTACTTC.

The sample holds a few counts of this clone. A far larger clone is one base from this, pointing to a likely read error. The V call is TRBV14, the J call TRBJ2-1; 8 nucleotides match TRBD2. CDR3 length: 21 residues. CDR1 SGHDN and CDR2 FVKESK come from the germline V gene. The junction had 26 bases not matched to a gene; V was cut back by 2 bases and J by 8 bases. CDR3 region: CASSQFRLAGPTSQLYDEQFF. The CDR3 coding sequence is TGTGCCAGCAGCCAATTCAGGCTAGCGGGCCCGACTTCCCAATTATACGATGAGCAGTTCTTC. The full variable domain, its missing parts supplied by reference TRBV14 and TRBJ2-1, is EAGVTQFPSHSVIEKGQTVTLRCDPISGHDNLYWYRRVMGKEIKFLLHFVKESKQDESGMPNNRFLAERTGGTYSTLKVQPAELEDSGVYFCASSQFRLAGPTSQLYDEQFFGPGTRLTVL.

The rearrangement joins TRBV18 to TRBJ2-5; D uncertain. Germline V gene data show CDR1 as KGHSH and CDR2 as LQKENI. V was trimmed by 3 bases and J by 5 bases, leaving 13 bases between them. CDR3 length equals 14 residues. The CDR3 DNA is TGTGCCAGCTCACCGGTATGGGCCGGGGAGACCCAGTACTTC. Encoded protein: CASSPVWAGETQYF.

Of note for this clone: This likely traces to a read error, being one base from a far larger clone. This rearrangement joins TRBV19 to TRBJ1-1; 10 nucleotides match TRBD1. This CDR3 has 14 amino acids. Per germline, CDR1 LNHDA and CDR2 SQIVND (reference sequence). CDR3 amino acids: CASSINRDRGEALF. For the CDR3, the DNA is TGTGCCAGTAGTATAAACCGGGACAGGGGTGAAGCTCTCTTT.

The V and J genes are TRBV4-3 and TRBJ2-7; possible D gene TRBD2, 5 bases. Germline CDR1 reads LGHNA; CDR2 reads YSLEER. The CDR3 totals 14 residues. The V and J ends lost 0 bases and 9 bases respectively, with 15 bases between them. CDR3 coding DNA: TGCGCCAGCAGCCAAGACAGAGCGGTCTCGGTGCAGTACTTC. It yields the protein CASSQDRAVSVQYF.

V gene TRBV30 combines with J gene TRBJ2-5; 10 bases align to TRBD1. This CDR3 has 13 residues. After removal of 5 bases from V and 6 bases from J, the junction contained 6 bases not matched to a gene. Germline loops: CDR1 GTSNPN, CDR2 SVGIG (reference sequence). CDR3 region: CAWDRGRLQTQYF. DNA for the CDR3: TGTGCCTGGGACAGGGGGCGCTTACAGACCCAGTACTTC.

The chain couples TRBV18 to TRBJ1-2, with D possibly being TRBD1 (5 bases). Trimming removed 6 bases from V and 0 bases from J, with 14 bases in between. The length of the CDR3 is 15 residues. The germline CDR1 and CDR2 sequences are KGHSH and LQKENI. The chain's CDR3 is CASSRGGTANYGYTF. The CDR3 coding sequence is TGTGCCAGCTCGCGAGGAGGGACTGCTAACTATGGCTACACCTTC. Based on the CDR3 plus reference TRBV18 and TRBJ1-2, the full variable domain is NAGVMQNPRHLVRRRGQEARLRCSPMKGHSHVYWYRQLPEEGLKFMVYLQKENIIDESGMPKERFSAEFPKEGPSILRIQQVVRGDSAAYFCASSRGGTANYGYTFGSGTRLTVV.

Note on this clone: It differs at one base from a far larger clone, so likely a read error. The rearrangement joins TRBV15 to TRBJ1-2; D unresolved. V was pared by 5 bases and J by 9 bases, with 25 bases between. CDR1 is LNHNV and CDR2 is YYDKDF in the germline V gene (reference sequence). CDR3 length: 16 amino acids. The CDR3 nucleotides read TGTGCCACCAGCCTTCGAAAGACGAGCCTACCATATAGCTACACCTTC. Residues: CATSLRKTSLPYSYTF.

The V call is TRBV15, the J call TRBJ2-7; TRBD2 agrees at 7 bases. From germline, CDR1 is LNHNV and CDR2 YYDKDF (reference sequence). The CDR3 totals 15 residues. V gave up 5 bases and J gave up 5 bases; unmatched junction bases: 12. CDR3 DNA sequence: TGTGCCACCAGCGGGCCGGAAGCGGGATTCCACGAGCAGTACTTC. It yields the protein CATSGPEAGFHEQYF.

V usage is TRBV27 and J usage is TRBJ1-2; no definite D call. The CDR3 spans 13 residues. Germline CDR1 is MNHEY and CDR2 is SMNVEV (reference sequence). V dropped 8 bases and J dropped 4 bases, with 14 bases sitting between them. CDR3 nucleotides: TGTGCCAGCGGTCAGAACGGGATCTATGGCTACACCTTC. It translates to CASGQNGIYGYTF.

This clone occurred many times. J is TRBJ2-3 and V is TRBV5-1; TRBD2 matches 11 bases. This CDR3 has 16 amino acids. Germline assignment: CDR1 SGHRS and CDR2 YFSETQ. Trimming cost V 4 bases and J 2 bases; bases outside gene matches: 6. The CDR3 DNA reads TGCGCCAGCAGCAGCGGGACTAGCGGTCTCACAGATACGCAGTATTTT. This codes for CASSSGTSGLTDTQYF.

The V gene is TRBV5-1, the J gene TRBJ2-5; unclear D gene. The V gene's germline CDR1 is SGHRS and CDR2 YFSETQ. V was cut by 1 base and J by 4 bases, with 11 bases left in between. CDR3 length: 14 residues. DNA for the CDR3: TGCGCCAGCAGCTTGTCAGGTGTCGGAGAGACCCAGTACTTC. Protein: CASSLSGVGETQYF.